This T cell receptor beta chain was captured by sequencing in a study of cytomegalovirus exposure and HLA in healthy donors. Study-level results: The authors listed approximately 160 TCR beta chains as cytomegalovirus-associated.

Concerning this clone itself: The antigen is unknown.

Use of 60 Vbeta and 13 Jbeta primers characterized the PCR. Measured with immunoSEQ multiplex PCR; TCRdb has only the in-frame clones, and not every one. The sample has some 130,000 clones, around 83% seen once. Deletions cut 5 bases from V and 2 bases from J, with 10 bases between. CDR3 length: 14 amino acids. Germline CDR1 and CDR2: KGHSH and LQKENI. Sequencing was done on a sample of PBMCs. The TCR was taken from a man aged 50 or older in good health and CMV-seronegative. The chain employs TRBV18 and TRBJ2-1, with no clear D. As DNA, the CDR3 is TGTGCCAGCTCAAGAGAGAGAACCTACAATGAGCAGTTCTTC. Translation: CASSRERTYNEQFF.